Reported below is one T cell receptor (beta chain). This entry comes from a study of blood T cell repertoires in COVID-19. As handled by the study authors: Amplification of reference gene primers provided the estimated nucleated cell counts. The method was immunoSEQ multiplex PCR; TCRdb's version includes in-frame clones alone and lacks a portion of them. V and J calls and clone size come straight from that table; D and trimming were deduced from the DNA. There are approximately 440,000 clones in the sample; roughly 87% occur only once, and around 0.7% lies in the top ten. Trimming removed 4 bases from V and 6 bases from J; junction bases left unmatched: 8. The CDR3 runs 14 residues. From germline, CDR1 is KGHSH and CDR2 LQKENI.

The sequenced material came from PBMCs or T cells enriched from blood (not recorded which). The gene calls are TRBV18 and TRBJ1-2, with TRBD1 identical over 7 bases. This sequence originates from a woman aged 18-29 years who had recovered from COVID-19. CDR3 region: CASSRDREGDGYTF. DNA for the CDR3: TGTGCCAGCTCACGAGACAGGGAAGGGGATGGCTACACCTTC.